These 22 T cell receptor beta chains originate from one sample sequenced in a study of T cell clonality in common variable immunodeficiency. Using immunoSEQ multiplex PCR, the repertoire was profiled, and TCRdb retains in-frame clones only, with some absent. This table holds about 43,000 clones with no singletons; the top ten claim approximately 2%. Sequencing used peripheral blood mononuclear cells. All receptors come from a person between 18 and 75 years old in good health.

This clone was counted many times. From the germline J gene comes the end of the CDR3, since the read stops 3 residues before it. The chain recombines TRBV10-3 with TRBJ1-2; D is undetermined. The CDR3 totals 15 residues. CDR1 is ENHRY and CDR2 is SYGVKD in the germline V gene. The CDR3 reads CAISERGVGSEGYTF. CDR3 DNA (partial): TGTGCCATCAGTGAGCGCGGGGTTGGGTCCGAAGGC.

This clone has a count of ten or more. The read ends 3 residues before the CDR3 terminus; that terminus is restored from the germline J gene. J is TRBJ2-1 and V is TRBV7-9, with 11 bases identical to TRBD2. V trimming: 5 bases; J trimming: 4 bases; junction bases outside the gene matches: 4. CDR1 and CDR2 (germline): SEHNR, FQNEAQ (reference sequence). CDR3 length equals 15 residues. The CDR3 loop is CASSPSGGTYNEQFF. Partial CDR3 DNA: TGTGCCAGCAGCCCTAGCGGGGGGACGTACAATGAG.

This clone was seen many times. The CDR3 goes on 3 residues after the read ends, and that part is filled in from the germline J gene. This chain links TRBV12-3 or TRBV12-4 with TRBJ2-2; a weak D match, TRBD2 (7 bases). The CDR3 extends over 16 amino acids. V was trimmed by 0 bases and J by 4 bases, leaving 12 bases between them. The part of the CDR3 DNA that was read is TGTGCCAGCAGTTTAGCGGGGGGGCACGGCACCGGGGAG. This gives the protein CASSLAGGHGTGE. The complete CDR3 reads CASSLAGGHGTGELFF.

This clone was seen at least ten times. The CDR3 end is not reached by the read, which stops 3 residues before it; the germline J gene fills it in. The chain links TRBV29-1 to TRBJ2-5; TRBD2 agrees at 7 bases. After removal of 2 bases from V and 2 bases from J, the junction contained 8 bases not matched to a gene. Germline V lookup: CDR1 SQVTM, CDR2 ANQGSEA. CDR3 length: 15 amino acids. The CDR3 reads CSVESRISGQETQYF. The part of the CDR3 DNA that was read is TGCAGCGTTGAATCACGCATTAGCGGGCAAGAGACC.

Ten or more counts support this clone. The read terminates 3 residues ahead of where the CDR3 ends, so the germline J gene completes it. The chain joins TRBV7-9 to TRBJ1-2; no clear D. V lost 1 base and J lost 2, with 8 bases in between. CDR1 and CDR2 from the germline V gene are SEHNR and FQNEAQ (reference sequence). The length of the CDR3 is 14 residues. The CDR3 loop reads CASSLERLNYGYTF. The CDR3 DNA, read in part, is TGTGCCAGCAGCTTAGAGAGGTTAAACTATGGC.

This clone was picked up many times. The CDR3 end lies 3 residues beyond the end of the read and is filled in from the germline J gene. The genes are TRBV19 and TRBJ1-1; TRBD1 aligns across 7 bases. V lost 1 base to trimming and J lost 4 bases; unmatched junction nucleotides: 6. Germline V gene sequence: CDR1 LNHDA, CDR2 SQIVND (reference sequence). The CDR3 is made up of 15 amino acids. The CDR3 reads CASSIVAGGLTEAFF. The part of the CDR3 DNA that was read is TGTGCCAGTAGTATAGTGGCAGGGGGACTCACTGAA.

This clone was counted many times. Sequencing ends 3 residues short of the CDR3 end; the germline J gene provides the rest. The chain joins TRBV7-3 to TRBJ2-3; D is perhaps TRBD2 (5 bases). CDR3 size: 16 residues. Looked up from germline, CDR1 is SGHTA and CDR2 is FQGTGA. The germline V and J ends were trimmed by 4 bases and 6 bases, with 20 bases remaining between them. CDR3 region: CASSSAGLIDHDTQYF. Incomplete CDR3 DNA: TGTGCCAGCAGCTCAGCTGGACTGATAGACCACGATACG. The full variable domain, in which reference TRBV7-3 and TRBJ2-3 provide the parts outside the CDR3, is GAGVSQTPSNKVTEKGKYVELRCDPISGHTALYWYRQSLGQGPEFLIYFQGTGAADDSGLPNDRFFAVRPEGSVSTLKIQRTERGDSAVYLCASSSAGLIDHDTQYFGPGTRLTVL.

This clone has ten or more counts. The CDR3 is cut off 3 residues early in the read; its end comes from the germline J gene. The chain recombines TRBV4-2 with TRBJ2-3; D remains unclear. The CDR3 is made up of 16 amino acids. V lost 5 bases and J 0 bases, leaving 15 bases between the germline ends. The germline CDR1 and CDR2 sequences are LGHNA and YNFKEQ. CDR3 DNA (partial): TGTGCCAGCAGCGTTCGGGTCGTCTCTAGCACAGATACG. Its translation is CASSVRVVSSTDT. The complete CDR3 sequence is CASSVRVVSSTDTQYF.

In its sample, this clone was seen a few times. A much bigger clone sits one base away, suggesting this may be a read error. From the germline J gene comes the end of the CDR3, since the read stops 3 residues before it. The V gene is TRBV13, the J gene TRBJ2-3; D is perhaps TRBD1 or TRBD2 (6 bases each). The CDR3 length is 15 residues. Germline loops: CDR1 PRHDT, CDR2 FYEKMQ (reference sequence). CDR3 DNA, as far as it was read: TGTGCCAGCAGCTTAGCAGGGGAGGTAAAAGAGACG. Its protein product is CASSLAGEVKET. The full CDR3 is CASSLAGEVKETQYF.

This clone occurred many times. From the germline J gene comes the end of the CDR3, since the read stops 3 residues before it. This chain connects TRBV20-1 to TRBJ2-7; TRBD1 matches 10 bases. This CDR3 is built from 16 residues. The trim removed 6 bases at V and 6 bases at J, leaving 17 bases unmatched. CDR1 is DFQATT and CDR2 is SNEGSKA in the germline V gene (reference sequence). Incomplete CDR3 DNA: TGCAGTGCCCTGGAAGACAGGGGGCGCGTTAGTGGCGAG. Amino acid sequence: CSALEDRGRVSGE. The full CDR3 sequence reads CSALEDRGRVSGEQYF.

Ten or more counts support this clone. From the germline J gene comes the end of the CDR3, since the read stops 3 residues before it. The chain is built from TRBV28 and TRBJ2-5, with 7 bases fitting TRBD2. There are 16 residues in the CDR3. The germline V gene encodes CDR1 MDHEN and CDR2 SYDVKM. V shed 2 bases, J shed 0 bases, and the junction held 6 bases outside the gene matches. The CDR3 is CASSLRLAAYQETQYF. CDR3 DNA (partial): TGTGCCAGCAGTTTACGGCTAGCGGCGTACCAAGAGACC.

This clone has at least ten counts. Read sequence stops 3 residues before the CDR3 end, and the germline J gene provides the missing end. The rearrangement uses TRBV7-9 and TRBJ2-5; 9 bases agree with TRBD2. The CDR3 loop spans 13 amino acids. The V and J ends lost 4 bases and 4 bases, in that order; junction bases with no gene match: 1. CDR1 SEHNR and CDR2 FQNEAQ come from the germline V gene (reference sequence). CDR3 DNA, as far as it was read: TGTGCCAGCAGCTATAGCGGGAGAGAGACC. Translating gives CASSYSGRET. The CDR3 reads in full as CASSYSGRETQYF.

This clone was detected many times. The missing CDR3 end, 3 residues past where the read stops, is filled in from the germline J gene. J is TRBJ2-5 and V is TRBV4-2; D might be TRBD2 (6 bases). CDR1 is LGHNA and CDR2 is YNFKEQ in the germline V gene. V lost 4 bases, J lost 5 bases, and 20 bases lay in between. The CDR3 spans 16 residues. The CDR3 loop reads CASSPSAGTLIETQYF. The sequenced part of the CDR3 DNA is TGTGCCAGCAGCCCTTCCGCCGGGACTCTCATCGAGACC.

Ten or more counts support this clone. The read gets to within 3 residues of the CDR3 end, and the germline J gene fills in the rest. The chain carries TRBV5-1 and TRBJ2-2; the D is unclear. V lost 3 bases and J 8 bases, leaving 11 bases between the germline ends. This CDR3 has 13 residues. Germline V gives CDR1 SGHRS, CDR2 YFSETQ. CDR3 sequence: CASSSSIGGELFF. CDR3 DNA (partial): TGCGCCAGCAGCTCGTCTATCGGGGGGGAG.

There are many counts of this clone. The CDR3: CSARDTLESSYGYTF. The sequenced CDR3 bases are TGCAGTGCTAGAGATACTCTCGAATCTTCATATGGC. This chain uses TRBV20-1 with TRBJ1-2; no firm D call. The read ends 3 residues before the CDR3 terminus; that terminus is restored from the germline J gene. This CDR3 has 15 residues. Trimming removed 0 bases at V and 5 bases at J, with 16 bases between. CDR1 is DFQATT and CDR2 is SNEGSKA in the germline V gene (reference sequence).

This clone was recorded at least ten times. The CDR3 region is CASSPRVPQGSGNTIYF. Incomplete CDR3 DNA: TGTGCCAGCTCACCACGAGTACCACAGGGTTCTGGAAACACC. The genes are TRBV18 and TRBJ1-3; D might be TRBD1 (6 bases). The read ends 3 residues before the CDR3 terminus; that terminus is restored from the germline J gene. The CDR3 sequence is 17 residues long. Looked up from germline, CDR1 is KGHSH and CDR2 is LQKENI. Trimming cost V 1 base and J 1 base, with 14 bases left between them.

The table lists this clone with many counts. From the germline J gene comes the end of the CDR3, since the read stops 3 residues before it. The genes are TRBV5-6 and TRBJ1-1; possibly TRBD1 for D (5 bases). Germline values: CDR1 SGHDT, CDR2 YYEEEE. Deletions cut 5 bases from V and 2 bases from J, with 16 bases between. This CDR3 contains 15 residues. Partial CDR3 DNA: TGTGCCAGCAGACCACGACAGATCACAAACACTGAA. Protein sequence: CASRPRQITNTE. In full, the CDR3 reads CASRPRQITNTEAFF.

Many counts were recorded for this clone. The DNA ends 3 residues before the CDR3 does, and the rest of the CDR3 is filled in from the germline J gene. The chain combines TRBV19 with TRBJ2-1, with D perhaps matching TRBD1 or TRBD2 (5 bases each). Trimming removed 6 bases at V and 0 bases at J, with 15 bases between. Germline V gene sequence: CDR1 LNHDA, CDR2 SQIVND (reference sequence). The CDR3 is made up of 16 amino acids. The CDR3 sequence: CASRPPSGSSYNEQFF. The covered CDR3 bases are TGTGCCAGTAGACCCCCGTCAGGGAGCTCCTACAATGAG.

At least ten counts were recorded for this clone. Read coverage stops 3 residues before the CDR3 terminus; the germline J gene supplies the remainder. The chain couples TRBV20-1 to TRBJ1-5, with D perhaps TRBD1 (5 bases). The germline V and J ends were trimmed by 0 bases and 4 bases, with 7 bases remaining between them. The CDR3 contains 13 residues. Germline CDR1 is DFQATT and CDR2 is SNEGSKA (reference sequence). The CDR3 DNA, read in part, is TGCAGTGCTAGAGATAGGGGTAATCAGCCC. This gives the protein CSARDRGNQP. The CDR3, in full, reads CSARDRGNQPQHF.

This clone was counted many times. The CDR3 goes on 3 residues after the read ends, and that part is filled in from the germline J gene. This chain connects TRBV12-3 or TRBV12-4 to TRBJ2-5; TRBD1 might be the D (6 bases). The V gene lost 5 bases and the J gene lost 4 bases, with 20 bases spanning the gap. This CDR3 region has 16 residues. CDR3 loop: CASSGSQGIWRETQYF. The covered CDR3 bases are TGTGCCAGCAGTGGCTCTCAGGGGATATGGAGAGAGACC.

This clone has at least ten counts. The DNA ends 3 residues before the CDR3 does, and the rest of the CDR3 is filled in from the germline J gene. The chain has TRBV5-5 and TRBJ2-7; 9 bases match TRBD1. This CDR3 spans 15 amino acids. CDR1 is SGHKS and CDR2 is YYEKEE in the germline V gene (reference sequence). V gave up 0 bases and J gave up 2 bases; unmatched junction bases: 3. The chain's CDR3 is CASSLGGTGPYEQYF. The part of the CDR3 DNA that was read is TGTGCCAGCAGCTTGGGCGGGACAGGGCCCTACGAG.

This clone was detected many times. The read comes to an end 3 residues before the CDR3 does, leaving the germline J gene to fill in the end. The chain uses TRBV5-1 and TRBJ2-7; possible D gene TRBD1, 6 bases. The CDR3 consists of 13 residues. V lost 2 bases and J 3 bases, leaving 9 bases between the germline ends. CDR1 is SGHRS and CDR2 is YFSETQ in the germline V gene. CDR3 region: CASSLSQGYEQYF. The sequenced part of the CDR3 DNA is TGCGCCAGCAGCTTATCACAGGGCTACGAG.